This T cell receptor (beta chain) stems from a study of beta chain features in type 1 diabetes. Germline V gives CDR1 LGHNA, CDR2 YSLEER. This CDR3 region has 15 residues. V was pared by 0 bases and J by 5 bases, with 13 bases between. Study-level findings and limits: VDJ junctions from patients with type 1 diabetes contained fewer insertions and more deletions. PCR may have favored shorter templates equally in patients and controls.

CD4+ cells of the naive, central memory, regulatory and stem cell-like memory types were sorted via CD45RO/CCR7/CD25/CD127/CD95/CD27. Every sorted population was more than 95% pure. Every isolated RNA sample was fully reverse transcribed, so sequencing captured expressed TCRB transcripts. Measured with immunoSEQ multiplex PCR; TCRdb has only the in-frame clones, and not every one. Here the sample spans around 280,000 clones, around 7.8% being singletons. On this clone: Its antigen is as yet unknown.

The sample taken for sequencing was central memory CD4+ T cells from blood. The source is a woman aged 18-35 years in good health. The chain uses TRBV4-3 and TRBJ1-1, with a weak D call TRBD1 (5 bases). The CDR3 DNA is TGCGCCAGCAGCCAAGATATTGGGACGGGTACTGAAGCTTTCTTT. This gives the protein CASSQDIGTGTEAFF.